The 13 T cell receptor beta chains given below trace back to one sample, sequenced in a study of cytomegalovirus exposure and HLA in healthy donors. Method: immunoSEQ multiplex PCR; TCRdb's copy keeps in-frame clones and lacks some. The table includes about 78,000 clones, approximately 95% detected once. The sample consisted of PBMCs. All receptors derive from a man between 18 and 29 years old in good health and CMV-seropositive.

The rearrangement joins TRBV18 to TRBJ2-7; possible D gene TRBD2, 5 bases. The CDR3 is 15 residues long. Trimming removed 5 bases from V and 0 bases from J, with 14 bases in between. Germline loops: CDR1 KGHSH, CDR2 LQKENI. Written as DNA, the CDR3 is TGTGCCAGCTCAGAGTCGACTGGGAGCTCCTACGAGCAGTACTTC. It translates to CASSESTGSSYEQYF.

This clone was detected a few times. The rearrangement joins TRBV6-1 to TRBJ2-7; 7 nucleotides align to TRBD1. The CDR3 extends over 16 amino acids. The V and J ends lost 2 bases and 0 bases, in that order; junction bases with no gene match: 7. The germline V gene encodes CDR1 MNHNS and CDR2 SASEGT. CDR3 coding DNA: TGTGCCAGCAGTGAATTAGGGACAGACAGCTCCTACGAGCAGTACTTC. It yields the protein CASSELGTDSSYEQYF.

The chain joins TRBV27 to TRBJ2-1, with 11 bases lining up with TRBD2. This CDR3 region has 15 residues. V dropped 5 bases and J dropped 9; count of bases not matched to a gene: 9. The germline CDR1 and CDR2 sequences are MNHEY and SMNVEV (reference sequence). CDR3 amino acids: CASSPPLAGASEQFF. The CDR3 bases are TGTGCCAGCAGTCCCCCACTAGCGGGAGCAAGTGAGCAGTTCTTC.

The chain joins TRBV19 to TRBJ2-3; 10 positions agree with TRBD2. With V trimmed by 4 bases and J by 7 bases, 11 bases remained unmatched. The germline CDR1 and CDR2 sequences are LNHDA and SQIVND (reference sequence). This CDR3 comprises 16 residues. The chain's CDR3 is CASSTTLAGASYTQYF. The CDR3 DNA sequence: TGTGCCAGTAGTACCACCCTAGCGGGGGCCAGCTATACGCAGTATTTT.

J is TRBJ2-5 and V is TRBV11-2; 8 bases map to TRBD1. This CDR3 is 16 amino acids long. The germline V gene encodes CDR1 SGHAT and CDR2 FQNNGV. V was clipped by 1 base and J by 1 base; unmatched bases: 5. The CDR3: CASSLGTGFAQETQYF. In nucleotides, the CDR3 is TGTGCCAGCAGCTTAGGGACAGGGTTCGCCCAAGAGACCCAGTACTTC.

The chain employs TRBV5-5 and TRBJ2-7, with D perhaps matching TRBD2 (5 bases). V lost 3 bases, J lost 8 bases, and 18 bases lay in between. Looked up from germline, CDR1 is SGHKS and CDR2 is YYEKEE (reference sequence). This CDR3 comprises 14 residues. The CDR3 sequence is CASSSPSPGGKQYF. CDR3 bases: TGTGCCAGCAGCTCCCCGAGCCCAGGAGGCAAGCAGTACTTC.

This chain joins TRBV14 and TRBJ2-1; the D is unclear. In germline, CDR1 is SGHDN, CDR2 FVKESK. Trimming pared 1 base from V and 6 bases from J, leaving 10 bases between. The CDR3 sequence is 14 residues long. CDR3 nucleotides: TGTGCCAGCAGCCAAGTAGTCACAGTCAATGAGCAGTTCTTC. Translation: CASSQVVTVNEQFF. The full variable domain, with the rest looked up from reference TRBV14 and TRBJ2-1, is EAGVTQFPSHSVIEKGQTVTLRCDPISGHDNLYWYRRVMGKEIKFLLHFVKESKQDESGMPNNRFLAERTGGTYSTLKVQPAELEDSGVYFCASSQVVTVNEQFFGPGTRLTVL.

The chain recombines TRBV10-1 with TRBJ1-1; no clear D. This CDR3 is built from 13 residues. Germline CDR1 is WNHNN and CDR2 is SYGVQD (reference sequence). The V and J ends lost 3 bases and 1 base respectively, with 6 bases between them. The CDR3 sequence is CASSDPGNTEAFF. CDR3 coding DNA: TGCGCCAGCAGTGACCCGGGGAACACTGAAGCTTTCTTT.

The chain employs TRBV7-9 and TRBJ2-1, with TRBD1 matching over 7 bases. CDR1 and CDR2 from the germline V gene are SEHNR and FQNEAQ (reference sequence). The length of the CDR3 is 15 residues. After removal of 5 bases from V and 7 bases from J, the junction contained 11 bases not matched to a gene. The CDR3 nucleotides are TGTGCCAGCAGCCCTCGAGACAGGGATGTGAATGAGCAGTTCTTC. Translating it yields CASSPRDRDVNEQFF.

The chain couples TRBV25-1 to TRBJ2-5; 8 bases map to TRBD1. The V and J ends lost 4 bases and 5 bases, in that order; junction bases with no gene match: 3. This CDR3 is 13 amino acids long. The germline CDR1 and CDR2 sequences are MGHDK and SYGVNS. Here the CDR3 reads CASSGDRGETQYF. The CDR3 DNA reads as TGTGCCAGCAGTGGCGACAGGGGTGAGACCCAGTACTTC.

This chain joins TRBV7-9 and TRBJ2-1; a possible D gene is TRBD2 (5 bases). The CDR3 has 13 residues. The V end lost 1 base, the J end lost 16 bases, and 17 bases lay between the germline ends. Germline CDR1 SEHNR, CDR2 FQNEAQ (reference sequence). The CDR3 DNA sequence: TGTGCCAGCAGCTTAGGAGGGCTTGCTATTGGCTTCTTC. It encodes CASSLGGLAIGFF.

The sample holds one count of this clone. This sequence joins TRBV29-1 and TRBJ1-2, with TRBD1 as a possible D gene (5 bases). Trimming shortened V by 0 bases and J by 8 bases, and 19 bases separated the two germline ends. Germline V gene sequence: CDR1 SQVTM, CDR2 ANQGSEA. CDR3 size: 15 residues. The DNA of the CDR3 is TGCAGCGTTGAAGATCCTTCCGTAGGGGCCGGGGGCTACACCTTC. Protein sequence: CSVEDPSVGAGGYTF.

The genes are TRBV27 and TRBJ1-1; D gene uncertain. This CDR3 spans 11 amino acids. V was pared by 7 bases and J by 4 bases, with 7 bases between. In germline, CDR1 is MNHEY, CDR2 SMNVEV (reference sequence). The CDR3 DNA reads as TGTGCCAGCACCGAGGGCACTGAAGCTTTCTTT. Its protein is CASTEGTEAFF.